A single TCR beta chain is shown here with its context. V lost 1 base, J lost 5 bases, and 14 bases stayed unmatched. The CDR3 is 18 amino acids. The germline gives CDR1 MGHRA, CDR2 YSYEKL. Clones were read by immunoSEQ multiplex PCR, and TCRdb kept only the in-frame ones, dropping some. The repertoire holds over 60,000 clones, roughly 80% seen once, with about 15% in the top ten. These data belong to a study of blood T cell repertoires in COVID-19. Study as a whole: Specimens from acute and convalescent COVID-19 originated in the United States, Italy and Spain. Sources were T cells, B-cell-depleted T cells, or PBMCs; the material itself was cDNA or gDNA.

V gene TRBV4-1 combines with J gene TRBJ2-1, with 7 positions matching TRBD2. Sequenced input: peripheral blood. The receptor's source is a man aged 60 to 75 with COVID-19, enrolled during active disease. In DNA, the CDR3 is TGCGCCAGCAGCCAAGTACTTTCCGGCGGGAGAAGAGACAATGAGCAGTTCTTC. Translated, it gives CASSQVLSGGRRDNEQFF.